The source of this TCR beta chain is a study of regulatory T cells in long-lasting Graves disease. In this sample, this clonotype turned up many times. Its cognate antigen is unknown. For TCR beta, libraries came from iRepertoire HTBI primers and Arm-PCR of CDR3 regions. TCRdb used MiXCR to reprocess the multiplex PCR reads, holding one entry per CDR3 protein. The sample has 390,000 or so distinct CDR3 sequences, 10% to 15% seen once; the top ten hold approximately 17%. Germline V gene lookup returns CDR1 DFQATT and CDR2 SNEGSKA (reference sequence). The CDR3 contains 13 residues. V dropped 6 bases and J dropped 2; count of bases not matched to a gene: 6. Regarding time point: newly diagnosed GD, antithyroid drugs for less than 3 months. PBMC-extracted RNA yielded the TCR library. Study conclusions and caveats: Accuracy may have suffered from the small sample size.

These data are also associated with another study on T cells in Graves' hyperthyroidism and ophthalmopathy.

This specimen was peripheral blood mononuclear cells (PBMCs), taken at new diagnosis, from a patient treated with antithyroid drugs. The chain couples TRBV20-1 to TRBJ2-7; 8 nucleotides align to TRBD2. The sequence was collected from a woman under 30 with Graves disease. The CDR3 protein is CSASAGGPYEQYF. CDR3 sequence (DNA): TGCAGTGCCTCCGCGGGAGGCCCCTACGAGCAGTACTTC.